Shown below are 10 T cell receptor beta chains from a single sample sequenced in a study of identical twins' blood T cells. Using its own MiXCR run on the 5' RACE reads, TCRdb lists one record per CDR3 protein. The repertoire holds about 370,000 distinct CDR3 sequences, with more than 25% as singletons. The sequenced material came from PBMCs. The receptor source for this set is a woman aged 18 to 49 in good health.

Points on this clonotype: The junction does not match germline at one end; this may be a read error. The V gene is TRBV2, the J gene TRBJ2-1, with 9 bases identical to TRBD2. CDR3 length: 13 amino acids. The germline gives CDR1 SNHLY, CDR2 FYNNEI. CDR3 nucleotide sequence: TGTGCCAGCCGTCTAGCGGGGAACAATGAGCGGTTCTTC. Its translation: CASRLAGNNERFF.

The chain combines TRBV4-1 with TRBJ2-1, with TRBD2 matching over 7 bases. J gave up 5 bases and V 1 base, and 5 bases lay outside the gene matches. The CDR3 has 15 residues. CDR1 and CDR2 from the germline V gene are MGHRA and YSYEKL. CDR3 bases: TGCGCCAGCAGCCAAGTAGTGGGGGGGAACAATGAGCAGTTCTTC. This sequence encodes CASSQVVGGNNEQFF.

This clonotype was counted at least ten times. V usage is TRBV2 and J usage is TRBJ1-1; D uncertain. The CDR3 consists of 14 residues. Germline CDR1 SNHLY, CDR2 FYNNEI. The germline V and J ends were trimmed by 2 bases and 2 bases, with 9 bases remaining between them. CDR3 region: CASSELMFNTEAFF. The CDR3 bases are TGTGCCAGCAGTGAACTGATGTTTAACACTGAAGCTTTCTTT.

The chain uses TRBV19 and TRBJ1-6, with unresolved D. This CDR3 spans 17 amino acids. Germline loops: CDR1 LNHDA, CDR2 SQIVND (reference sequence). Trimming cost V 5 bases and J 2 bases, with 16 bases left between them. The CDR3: CASSPTSLAAYNSPLHF. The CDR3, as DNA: TGTGCCAGTAGTCCAACGTCGTTGGCTGCCTATAATTCACCCCTCCACTTT.

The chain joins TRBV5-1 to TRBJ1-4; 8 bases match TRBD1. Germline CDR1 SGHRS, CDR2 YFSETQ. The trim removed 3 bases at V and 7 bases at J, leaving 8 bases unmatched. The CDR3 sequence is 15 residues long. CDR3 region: CASSYAGTGPEKLFF. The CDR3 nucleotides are TGCGCCAGCAGCTACGCCGGGACAGGACCTGAAAAACTGTTTTTT.

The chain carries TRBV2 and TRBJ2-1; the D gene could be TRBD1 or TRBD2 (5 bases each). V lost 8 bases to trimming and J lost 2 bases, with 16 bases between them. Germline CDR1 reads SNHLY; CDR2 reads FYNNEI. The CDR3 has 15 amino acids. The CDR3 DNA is TGTGCCAGCCGAGAGGGGAAAGGGGCCTACAATGAGCAGTTCTTC. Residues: CASREGKGAYNEQFF. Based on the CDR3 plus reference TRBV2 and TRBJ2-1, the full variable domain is EPEVTQTPSHQVTQMGQEVILRCVPISNHLYFYWYRQILGQKVEFLVSFYNNEISEKSEIFDDQFSVERPDGSNFTLKIRSTKLEDSAMYFCASREGKGAYNEQFFGPGTRLTVL.

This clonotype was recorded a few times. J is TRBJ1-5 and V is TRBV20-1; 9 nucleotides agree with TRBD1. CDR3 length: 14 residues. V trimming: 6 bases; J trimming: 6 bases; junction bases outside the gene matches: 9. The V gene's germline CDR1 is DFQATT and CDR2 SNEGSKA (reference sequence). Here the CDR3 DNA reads TGCAGTGCCCCGCGGGAGACAGGGGGTCAGCCCCAGCATTTT. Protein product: CSAPRETGGQPQHF.

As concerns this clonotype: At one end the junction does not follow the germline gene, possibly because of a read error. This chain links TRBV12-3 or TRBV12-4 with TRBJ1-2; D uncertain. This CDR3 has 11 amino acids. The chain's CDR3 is CASSLYYGHTF. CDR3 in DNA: TGTGCCAGCAGTTTATACTATGGCCACACCTTC.

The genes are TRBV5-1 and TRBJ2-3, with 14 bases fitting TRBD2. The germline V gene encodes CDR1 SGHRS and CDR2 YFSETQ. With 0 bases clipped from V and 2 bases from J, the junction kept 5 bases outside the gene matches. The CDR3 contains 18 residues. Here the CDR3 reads CASSLVGLAGAPTDTQYF. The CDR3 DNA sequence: TGCGCCAGCAGCTTGGTGGGACTAGCGGGGGCCCCCACAGATACGCAGTATTTT.

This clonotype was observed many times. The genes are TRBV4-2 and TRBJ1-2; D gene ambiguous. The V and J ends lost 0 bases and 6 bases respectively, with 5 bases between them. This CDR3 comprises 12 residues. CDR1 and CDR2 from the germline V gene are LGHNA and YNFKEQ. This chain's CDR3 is CASSQDADGYTF. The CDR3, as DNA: TGTGCCAGCAGCCAAGATGCGGATGGCTACACCTTC.